Following are 6 T cell receptor beta chains from one sample sequenced in a study of CD8+CD57+ T cells in acquired aplastic anemia. Investigators profiled TCR beta VDJ and CDR3 from genomic DNA template. TCRdb recomputed calls from the reads with MiXCR, one row per CDR3 protein. There are under 350,000 distinct CDR3 sequences in the sample; about three fifths occur only once, and under 1.5% lies in the top ten. Patients selected for sequencing had displayed CD8+CD57+ cell expansion by flow cytometry. Sequenced: sorted CD4+, CD8+, or CD8+CD57+ T cells (not recorded which) from PBMCs. Receptors were obtained from a human donor with aplastic anemia.

This sequence joins TRBV29-1 and TRBJ1-1; the match to TRBD1 covers 10 bases. CDR3 length equals 14 residues. Germline assignment: CDR1 SQVTM and CDR2 ANQGSEA. The V gene end was trimmed by 4 bases and the J gene end by 3 bases; junction bases not matched to a gene: 5. Written as DNA, the CDR3 is TGCAGCGTTGGGACAGGGGGTCATCACACTGAAGCTTTCTTT. It is translated as CSVGTGGHHTEAFF.

The count of this clonotype is one. The chain carries TRBV6-6 and TRBJ1-4, with D uncertain. The germline V gene encodes CDR1 MNHNY and CDR2 SVGAGI (reference sequence). V was pared by 7 bases and J by 8 bases, with 14 bases between. The CDR3 contains 13 residues. The CDR3 DNA follows: TGTGCCAGCATACAAGGGTCGGTCGAAAAACTGTTTTTT. This codes for CASIQGSVEKLFF.

This clonotype has at least ten counts. The chain recombines TRBV15 with TRBJ2-7; D is unresolved. V was clipped by 0 bases and J by 3 bases, with 12 bases between them. The CDR3 extends over 15 amino acids. Germline V gene sequence: CDR1 LNHNV, CDR2 YYDKDF (reference sequence). The CDR3 here is CATSRELGYSYEQYF. The CDR3 DNA is TGTGCCACCAGCAGAGAGTTGGGCTATAGCTACGAGCAGTACTTC.

Only a few counts were recorded for this clonotype. The V call is TRBV7-9, the J call TRBJ1-1, with TRBD1 matching over 7 bases. The CDR3 covers 14 residues. The V gene end was trimmed by 2 bases and the J gene end by 6 bases; junction bases not matched to a gene: 6. CDR1 and CDR2 from the germline V gene are SEHNR and FQNEAQ (reference sequence). CDR3 sequence reads: CASSLTTGDSEAFF. As DNA, the CDR3 is TGTGCCAGCAGCTTAACAACAGGGGATTCTGAAGCTTTCTTT.

This clonotype was counted at least ten times. V and J are TRBV20-1 and TRBJ2-2, with 8 bases aligning to TRBD2. Germline V gene sequence: CDR1 DFQATT, CDR2 SNEGSKA (reference sequence). The CDR3 consists of 14 residues. The V and J ends lost 3 bases and 1 base, in that order; junction bases with no gene match: 1. CDR3 residues: CSARSGGNTGELFF. The CDR3 nucleotides are TGCAGTGCTAGGAGCGGGGGGAACACCGGGGAGCTGTTTTTT.

This clonotype showed up just a few times. This chain links TRBV5-5 with TRBJ2-7, with D perhaps matching TRBD1 (6 bases). V lost 0 bases, J lost 2 bases, and 12 bases lay in between. The CDR3 totals 15 residues. Germline lookup yields CDR1 SGHKS and CDR2 YYEKEE (reference sequence). The CDR3 is CASSLGTVKTYEQYF. The CDR3 bases are TGTGCCAGCAGCTTGGGGACAGTTAAGACCTACGAGCAGTACTTC.